The 31 T cell receptor beta chains listed next were all sequenced from one sample in a study of patients and donors after allogeneic stem cell transplantation. TCRdb reprocessed the RT-PCR reads with MiXCR, giving one entry per CDR3 protein. The sample lists 200,000 to 250,000 distinct CDR3 sequences, 13% to 15% occurring once. The sequenced material came from blood, either unsorted or a sorted T cell fraction (not recorded which). These receptors were taken from a human donor who was either an allogeneic HSCT recipient or a stem cell or donor lymphocyte infusion donor (not recorded which). It is not recorded whose cells these are; they may come from a transplant donor.

This clonotype was counted between two and nine times. V is TRBV19 and J is TRBJ1-2, with D uncertain. The CDR3 is made up of 14 amino acids. The germline gives CDR1 LNHDA, CDR2 SQIVND (reference sequence). Trimming took 2 bases from V and 2 from J, leaving 9 bases between them. The CDR3 reads CASSILPGNYGYTF. Here the CDR3 DNA reads TGTGCCAGTAGTATACTTCCAGGAAACTATGGCTACACCTTC.

This clonotype has only a few counts. The genes are TRBV18 and TRBJ2-7; D unresolved. Trimming left V 9 bases short and J 6 bases short, with 12 bases between. The CDR3 length is 11 residues. CDR1 is KGHSH, CDR2 LQKENI, per germline. CDR3 coding DNA: TGTGCCAGTTCCACGGGTGGCGAGCAGTACTTC. Translation: CASSTGGEQYF. The complete variable domain, with remaining parts taken from reference TRBV18 and TRBJ2-7, reads NAGVMQNPRHLVRRRGQEARLRCSPMKGHSHVYWYRQLPEEGLKFMVYLQKENIIDESGMPKERFSAEFPKEGPSILRIQQVVRGDSAAYFCASSTGGEQYFGPGTRLTVT.

This clonotype was detected many times. V gene TRBV11-3 combines with J gene TRBJ2-1; 12 bases are shared with TRBD2. This CDR3 region has 17 residues. With 3 bases clipped from V and 3 bases from J, the junction kept 6 bases outside the gene matches. From germline, CDR1 is SGHNT and CDR2 YENEEA. The CDR3 loop is CASSFDLAGGFYNEQFF. CDR3 bases: TGTGCCAGCAGCTTCGATCTAGCGGGAGGGTTCTACAATGAGCAGTTCTTC.

V gene TRBV6-5 combines with J gene TRBJ2-2; a possible D gene is TRBD2 (6 bases). Trimming stripped 4 bases from V and 6 bases from J, with 15 bases between. This CDR3 contains 15 residues. CDR1 is MNHEY and CDR2 is SVGAGI in the germline V gene. The CDR3 bases are TGTGCCAGCAGTTCCCGGCGCGGGGCGGCCGGGGAGCTGTTTTTT. It translates to CASSSRRGAAGELFF.

This clonotype was seen many times. This chain uses TRBV11-2 with TRBJ2-1, with D unresolved. The CDR3 runs 14 residues. V was trimmed by 4 bases and J by 9 bases, leaving 16 bases between them. Germline V gene lookup returns CDR1 SGHAT and CDR2 FQNNGV. For the CDR3, the DNA is TGTGCCAGCAGCTCCCCCACCCGTTTGGGTGAGCAGTTCTTC. This codes for CASSSPTRLGEQFF.

The chain combines TRBV2 with TRBJ2-7; TRBD2 matches 14 bases. The length of the CDR3 is 13 residues. Germline CDR1 SNHLY, CDR2 FYNNEI. Trimming cost V 8 bases and J 5 bases; bases outside gene matches: 2. The CDR3 region is CASGTSGSHEQYF. DNA of the CDR3: TGTGCCAGCGGGACTAGCGGGAGCCACGAGCAGTACTTC. The variable domain in full, with the rest retrieved from reference TRBV2 and TRBJ2-7, is EPEVTQTPSHQVTQMGQEVILRCVPISNHLYFYWYRQILGQKVEFLVSFYNNEISEKSEIFDDQFSVERPDGSNFTLKIRSTKLEDSAMYFCASGTSGSHEQYFGPGTRLTVT.

CDR3 residues: CAISESVGGPKETQYF. DNA of the CDR3: TGTGCCATCAGTGAGTCGGTGGGGGGGCCGAAAGAGACCCAGTACTTC. J is TRBJ2-5 and V is TRBV10-3; possibly TRBD2 for D (7 bases). The CDR3 is 16 amino acids. CDR1 is ENHRY, CDR2 SYGVKD, per germline. V dropped 0 bases and J dropped 3 bases, with 14 bases sitting between them.

The chain carries TRBV5-1 and TRBJ2-3, with TRBD1 as a possible D gene (6 bases). Germline V gene lookup returns CDR1 SGHRS and CDR2 YFSETQ. The V end was cut by 0 bases, the J end by 0 bases, with 11 bases between. This CDR3 has 16 residues. CDR3 in DNA: TGCGCCAGCAGCTTGGAGGGCGGACAGAGCACAGATACGCAGTATTTT. Its translation: CASSLEGGQSTDTQYF.

This chain connects TRBV7-9 to TRBJ2-5, with D possibly TRBD1 on 5 matching bases. The CDR3 is 14 amino acids. Germline V lookup: CDR1 SEHNR, CDR2 FQNEAQ (reference sequence). The V gene lost 0 bases and the J gene lost 4 bases, with 9 bases spanning the gap. The CDR3 DNA follows: TGTGCCAGCAGCTTAGCCAGGGAATCAGAGACCCAGTACTTC. It specifies CASSLARESETQYF.

This clonotype was recorded at least ten times. The chain combines TRBV24-1 with TRBJ2-2; D is perhaps TRBD2 (7 bases). The CDR3 covers 13 residues. CDR1 and CDR2 (germline): KGHDR, SFDVKD. V was pared by 3 bases and J by 14 bases, with 15 bases between. This chain's CDR3 is CATSDSGTPKLFF. CDR3 DNA sequence: TGTGCCACCAGTGATAGCGGGACACCTAAACTGTTTTTT.

This clonotype occurred a few times. This chain connects TRBV28 to TRBJ1-2; 11 nucleotides agree with TRBD1. The CDR3 is 18 amino acids. From germline, CDR1 is MDHEN and CDR2 SYDVKM. Losses at the gene ends were 2 bases for V and 5 bases for J; bases not matched to a gene: 13. Here the CDR3 reads CASSLVFGGDRGAYGYTF. In DNA form, the CDR3 reads TGTGCCAGCAGTTTAGTATTCGGTGGGGACAGGGGGGCGTATGGCTACACCTTC.

This clonotype was seen more than once but under ten times. The gene calls are TRBV7-2 and TRBJ2-3; weak D call: TRBD2 (5 bases). The V end lost 5 bases, the J end lost 2 bases, and 20 bases lay between the germline ends. Looked up from germline, CDR1 is SGHTA and CDR2 is FQGNSA. The CDR3 totals 17 residues. CDR3 residues: CASSNKRGFAYTDTQYF. The CDR3, as DNA: TGTGCCAGCAGCAACAAACGGGGTTTCGCGTACACAGATACGCAGTATTTT. The complete variable domain, with remaining parts taken from reference TRBV7-2 and TRBJ2-3, reads GAGVSQSPSNKVTEKGKDVELRCDPISGHTALYWYRQSLGQGLEFLIYFQGNSAPDKSGLPSDRFSAERTGGSVSTLTIQRTQQEDSAVYLCASSNKRGFAYTDTQYFGPGTRLTVL.

This clonotype showed up many times. This chain uses TRBV11-2 with TRBJ2-5; TRBD2 might be the D (6 bases). The V and J ends lost 1 base and 4 bases respectively, with 16 bases between them. Per germline, CDR1 SGHAT and CDR2 FQNNGV. The CDR3 is 16 residues long. CDR3 nucleotides: TGTGCCAGCAGCTTAGTCGGGGGTACGGGCCTAGAGACCCAGTACTTC. It translates to CASSLVGGTGLETQYF.

This clonotype was counted between two and nine times. The chain joins TRBV5-1 to TRBJ2-1, with 8 nucleotides matching TRBD1. The germline CDR1 and CDR2 sequences are SGHRS and YFSETQ. Losses at the gene ends were 0 bases for V and 3 bases for J; bases not matched to a gene: 2. The CDR3 is made up of 15 amino acids. The CDR3 reads CASSLATGVYNEQFF. The CDR3 coding sequence is TGCGCCAGCAGCTTGGCGACAGGGGTCTACAATGAGCAGTTCTTC.

This clonotype was found a few times. The rearrangement joins TRBV5-1 to TRBJ2-6, with 8 bases aligning to TRBD1. The V and J ends lost 3 bases and 0 bases, in that order; junction bases with no gene match: 17. Germline V CDR1 and CDR2: SGHRS, YFSETQ. The CDR3 is made up of 21 amino acids. The CDR3: CASSSPQAETGASSGANVLTF. CDR3 sequence (DNA): TGCGCCAGCAGCTCACCACAGGCTGAGACAGGGGCTTCCTCTGGGGCCAACGTCCTGACTTTC. The whole variable domain, remainder taken from reference TRBV5-1 and TRBJ2-6, is KAGVTQTPRYLIKTRGQQVTLSCSPISGHRSVSWYQQTPGQGLQFLFEYFSETQRNKGNFPGRFSGRQFSNSRSEMNVSTLELGDSALYLCASSSPQAETGASSGANVLTFGAGSRLTVL.

V and J are TRBV6-1 and TRBJ1-4; TRBD1 is a possible D gene (5 bases). The CDR3 totals 15 residues. Between the trimmed V and J ends, which lost 1 base and 5 bases, there was a span of 11 bases. Germline V gene data show CDR1 as MNHNS and CDR2 as SASEGT. The CDR3 is CASSEVPGDNEKLFF. The CDR3 DNA reads as TGTGCCAGCAGTGAAGTACCGGGGGACAATGAAAAACTGTTTTTT.

This clonotype has more than one count but fewer than ten. The V call is TRBV6-1, the J call TRBJ2-7; 7 nucleotides agree with TRBD1. The CDR3 has 13 amino acids. V was clipped by 10 bases and J by 3 bases; unmatched bases: 9. CDR1 MNHNS and CDR2 SASEGT come from the germline V gene. The CDR3 here is CATDGQDLYEQYF. As DNA, the CDR3 is TGTGCCACAGACGGACAGGACCTCTACGAGCAGTACTTC.

In this sample, this clonotype turned up a few times. The chain joins TRBV4-2 to TRBJ2-5; no clear D. Germline values: CDR1 LGHNA, CDR2 YNFKEQ. V shed 4 bases and J shed 7 bases, with 4 bases lying between them. This CDR3 contains 10 residues. The CDR3 sequence: CASSRWTQYF. The CDR3 DNA sequence: TGTGCCAGCAGCCGATGGACCCAGTACTTC.

This chain links TRBV20-1 with TRBJ1-2, with 9 bases aligning to TRBD1. J was trimmed by 4 bases and V by 6 bases; bases with no gene match: 15. This CDR3 comprises 16 residues. Germline V gene lookup returns CDR1 DFQATT and CDR2 SNEGSKA (reference sequence). The CDR3 sequence is CSATGTGSPRAYGYTF. CDR3 sequence (DNA): TGCAGTGCCACCGGGACAGGGAGCCCCCGGGCCTATGGCTACACCTTC.

The rearrangement uses TRBV6-1 and TRBJ1-1; D gene ambiguous. Germline V CDR1 and CDR2: MNHNS, SASEGT. The V end was cut by 8 bases, the J end by 1 base, with 17 bases between. CDR3 length: 15 amino acids. DNA for the CDR3: TGTGCCAGCCCGGGTCTTGGAGGGCGGAACACTGAAGCTTTCTTT. Translating gives CASPGLGGRNTEAFF.

The chain uses TRBV30 and TRBJ2-3; tentatively, D is TRBD1 (6 bases). Trimming removed 0 bases at V and 6 bases at J, with 13 bases between. The CDR3 has 14 amino acids. Germline CDR1 and CDR2: GTSNPN and SVGIG (reference sequence). In nucleotides, the CDR3 is TGTGCCTGGAGTGTACAAGGGGGAACCGATACGCAGTATTTT. Its translation is CAWSVQGGTDTQYF. The variable domain in full, completed from reference TRBV30 and TRBJ2-3, reads SQTIHQWPATLVQPVGSPLSLECTVEGTSNPNLYWYRQAAGRGLQLLFYSVGIGQISSEVPQNLSASRPQDRQFILSSKKLLLSDSGFYLCAWSVQGGTDTQYFGPGTRLTVL.

This sequence joins TRBV9 and TRBJ1-5; tentatively, D is TRBD1 (5 bases). CDR1 is SGDLS and CDR2 is YYNGEE in the germline V gene. The CDR3 is 15 residues long. Trimming shortened V by 4 bases and J by 6 bases, and 17 bases separated the two germline ends. CDR3 residues: CASSPSGGVGQPQHF. The CDR3 DNA follows: TGTGCCAGCAGCCCGAGTGGGGGGGTTGGTCAGCCCCAGCATTTT.

In the case of this clonotype: At one of its ends the junction is not consistent with the germline gene, which may arise from a read error. J is TRBJ2-1 and V is TRBV6-5; 8 bases agree with TRBD2. The CDR3 runs to 15 residues. Germline V CDR1 and CDR2: MNHEY, SVGAGI. Here the CDR3 reads CASSSPGGAYNELFF. The CDR3 bases are TGTGCCAGCAGTTCTCCCGGGGGGGCATACAATGAGCTGTTCTTC.

This clonotype appeared many times. J is TRBJ1-6 and V is TRBV7-3, with D unclear. Germline values: CDR1 SGHTA, CDR2 FQGTGA. CDR3 length: 13 residues. The V and J ends lost 5 bases and 8 bases respectively, with 10 bases between them. This CDR3 reads CASSHDWDSPLHF. The CDR3 DNA reads as TGTGCCAGCAGCCACGACTGGGATTCACCCCTCCACTTT.

The V and J genes are TRBV2 and TRBJ2-6; no clear D. V was cut by 11 bases and J by 0 bases, with 11 bases left in between. The germline V gene encodes CDR1 SNHLY and CDR2 FYNNEI. The CDR3 has 14 residues. In DNA, the CDR3 is TGTGCCTGCGAAGAAAGCTCTGGGGCCAACGTCCTGACTTTC. It is translated as CACEESSGANVLTF.

The genes are TRBV4-3 and TRBJ1-2, with a possible D match to TRBD1 (5 bases). V shed 3 bases and J shed 2 bases, with 10 bases lying between them. CDR3 length: 14 residues. CDR1 LGHNA and CDR2 YSLEER come from the germline V gene. CDR3 DNA sequence: TGCGCCAGCAGCCACGCGACAGAAAACTATGGCTACACCTTC. Its protein product is CASSHATENYGYTF.

This clonotype was observed a handful of times. The chain is built from TRBV5-1 and TRBJ2-1; TRBD2 matches at 7 bases. Germline CDR1 reads SGHRS; CDR2 reads YFSETQ. The V gene end was trimmed by 1 base and the J gene end by 2 bases; junction bases not matched to a gene: 9. CDR3 length: 17 amino acids. For the CDR3, the DNA is TGCGCCAGCAGCTTGAGTTTTGCACGGGGGGCCTACAATGAGCAGTTCTTC. It is translated as CASSLSFARGAYNEQFF.

This chain joins TRBV25-1 and TRBJ2-5, with 10 positions matching TRBD2. J gave up 0 bases and V 5 bases, and 6 bases lay outside the gene matches. Per germline, CDR1 MGHDK and CDR2 SYGVNS. This CDR3 comprises 16 residues. CDR3 bases: TGTGCCAGCAGTACATCGGGACTAGCGAACCAAGAGACCCAGTACTTC. It translates to CASSTSGLANQETQYF.

The chain uses TRBV4-3 and TRBJ2-1; no clear D. V lost 1 base and J 5 bases, leaving 6 bases between the germline ends. Germline V gene sequence: CDR1 LGHNA, CDR2 YSLEER. The CDR3 extends over 13 amino acids. The CDR3 nucleotides read TGCGCCAGCAGCCAAGGTTTGAACAATGAGCAGTTCTTC. This sequence encodes CASSQGLNNEQFF.

The rearrangement uses TRBV6-5 and TRBJ1-2; 9 bases line up with TRBD1. This CDR3 is 12 amino acids long. CDR1 and CDR2 from the germline V gene are MNHEY and SVGAGI. The ends lost 6 bases at V and 6 bases at J; junction bases unmatched: 2. CDR3 loop: CASSRQGDGYTF. The CDR3 DNA reads as TGTGCCAGCAGCAGACAGGGGGATGGCTACACCTTC.

The rearrangement joins TRBV5-1 to TRBJ1-1; 8 bases agree with TRBD1. From germline, CDR1 is SGHRS and CDR2 YFSETQ. The CDR3 spans 13 residues. V gave up 0 bases and J gave up 11 bases; unmatched junction bases: 6. In DNA, the CDR3 is TGCGCCAGCAGCTTGGGGGACAGGCCGCCGGCTTTCTTT. Translation: CASSLGDRPPAFF.